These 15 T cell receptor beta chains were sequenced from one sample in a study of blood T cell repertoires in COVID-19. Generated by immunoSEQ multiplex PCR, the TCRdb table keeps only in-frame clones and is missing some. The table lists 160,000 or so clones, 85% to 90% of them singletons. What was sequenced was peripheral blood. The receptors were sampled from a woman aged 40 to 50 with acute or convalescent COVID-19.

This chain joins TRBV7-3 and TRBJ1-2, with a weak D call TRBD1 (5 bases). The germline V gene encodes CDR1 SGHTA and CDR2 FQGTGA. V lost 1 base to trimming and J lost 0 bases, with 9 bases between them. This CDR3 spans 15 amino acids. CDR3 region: CASSLSGGANYGYTF. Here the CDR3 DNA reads TGTGCCAGCAGCTTAAGCGGGGGAGCTAACTATGGCTACACCTTC. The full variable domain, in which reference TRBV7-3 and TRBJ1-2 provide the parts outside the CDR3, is GAGVSQTPSNKVTEKGKYVELRCDPISGHTALYWYRQSLGQGPEFLIYFQGTGAADDSGLPNDRFFAVRPEGSVSTLKIQRTERGDSAVYLCASSLSGGANYGYTFGSGTRLTVV.

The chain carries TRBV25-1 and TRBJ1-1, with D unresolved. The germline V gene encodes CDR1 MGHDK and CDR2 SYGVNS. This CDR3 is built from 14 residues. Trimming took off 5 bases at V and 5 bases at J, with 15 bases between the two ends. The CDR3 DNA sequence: TGTGCCAGCAGTCAAACGTCCCTGAGGACTGAAGCTTTCTTT. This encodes CASSQTSLRTEAFF.

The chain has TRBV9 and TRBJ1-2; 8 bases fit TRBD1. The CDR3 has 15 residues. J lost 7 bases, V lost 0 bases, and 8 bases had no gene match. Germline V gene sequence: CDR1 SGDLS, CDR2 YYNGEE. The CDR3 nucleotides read TGTGCCAGCAGCGTAGAGGTCAGGGGGCCGGGTGGCTACACCTTC. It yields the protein CASSVEVRGPGGYTF.

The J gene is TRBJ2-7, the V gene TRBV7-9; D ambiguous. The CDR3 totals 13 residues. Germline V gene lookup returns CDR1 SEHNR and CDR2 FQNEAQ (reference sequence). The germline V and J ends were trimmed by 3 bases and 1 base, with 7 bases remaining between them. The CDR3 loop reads CASSFSSSYEQYF. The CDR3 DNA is TGTGCCAGCAGCTTTAGCAGTTCCTACGAGCAGTACTTC.

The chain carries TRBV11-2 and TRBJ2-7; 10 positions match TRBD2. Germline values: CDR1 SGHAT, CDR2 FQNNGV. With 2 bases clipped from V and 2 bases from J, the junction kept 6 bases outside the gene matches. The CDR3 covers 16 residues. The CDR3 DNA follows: TGTGCCAGCAGCTTAATTAGCGGGGGGAATCCCTACGAGCAGTACTTC. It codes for CASSLISGGNPYEQYF.

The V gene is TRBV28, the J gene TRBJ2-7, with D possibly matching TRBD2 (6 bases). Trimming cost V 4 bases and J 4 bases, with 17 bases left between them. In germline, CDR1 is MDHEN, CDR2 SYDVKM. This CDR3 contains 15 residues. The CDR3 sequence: CASSSPSGLKYEQYF. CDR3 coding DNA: TGTGCCAGCAGTTCCCCGTCGGGACTGAAATACGAGCAGTACTTC. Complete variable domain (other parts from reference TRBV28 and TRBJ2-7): DVKVTQSSRYLVKRTGEKVFLECVQDMDHENMFWYRQDPGLGLRLIYFSYDVKMKEKGDIPEGYSVSREKKERFSLILESASTNQTSMYLCASSSPSGLKYEQYFGPGTRLTVT.

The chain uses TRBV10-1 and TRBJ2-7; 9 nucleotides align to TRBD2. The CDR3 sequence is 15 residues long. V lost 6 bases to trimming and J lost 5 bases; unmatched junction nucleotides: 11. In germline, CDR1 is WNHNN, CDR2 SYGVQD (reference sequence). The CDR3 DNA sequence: TGCGCCAGCAGGGAGGGTAGCGGGAGTAGCGACGAGCAGTACTTC. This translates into CASREGSGSSDEQYF.

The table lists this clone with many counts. The CDR3 DNA is TGTGCCAGCAGCCAAGAGGGGGCCCTGGGGGCCTACGAGCAGTACTTC. Residues: CASSQEGALGAYEQYF. This rearrangement joins TRBV3-1 (or the pseudogene TRBV3-2) to TRBJ2-7; a possible D gene is TRBD1 (6 bases). The CDR3 has 16 amino acids. Trimming cost V 0 bases and J 2 bases, with 14 bases left between them. Per the germline V gene, CDR1 is LGHDT and CDR2 is YNNKEL (reference sequence).

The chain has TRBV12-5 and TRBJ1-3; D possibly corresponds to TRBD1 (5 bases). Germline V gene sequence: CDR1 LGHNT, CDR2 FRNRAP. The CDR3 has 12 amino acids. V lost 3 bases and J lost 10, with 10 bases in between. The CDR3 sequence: CASGFDSKTIYF. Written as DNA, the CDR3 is TGTGCTAGTGGTTTCGACAGTAAAACCATATATTTT.

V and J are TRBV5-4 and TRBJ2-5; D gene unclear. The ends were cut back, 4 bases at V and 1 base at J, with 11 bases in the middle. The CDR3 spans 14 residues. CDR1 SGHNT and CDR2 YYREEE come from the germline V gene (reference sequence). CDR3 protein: CASSTVRVQETQYF. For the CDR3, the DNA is TGTGCCAGCAGCACGGTGCGAGTCCAAGAGACCCAGTACTTC.

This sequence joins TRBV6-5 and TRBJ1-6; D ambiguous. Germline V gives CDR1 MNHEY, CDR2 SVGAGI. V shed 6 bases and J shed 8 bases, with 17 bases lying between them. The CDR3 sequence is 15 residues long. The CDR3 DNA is TGTGCCAGCAGAAAGACTTGGTCAAAAGATTCACCCCTCCACTTT. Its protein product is CASRKTWSKDSPLHF.

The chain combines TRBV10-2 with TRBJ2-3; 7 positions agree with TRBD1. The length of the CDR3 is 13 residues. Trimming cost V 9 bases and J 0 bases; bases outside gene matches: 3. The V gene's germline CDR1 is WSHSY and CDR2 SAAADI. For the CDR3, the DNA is TGCGCCAGTTCGGACAGGAGCACAGATACGCAGTATTTT. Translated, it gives CASSDRSTDTQYF.

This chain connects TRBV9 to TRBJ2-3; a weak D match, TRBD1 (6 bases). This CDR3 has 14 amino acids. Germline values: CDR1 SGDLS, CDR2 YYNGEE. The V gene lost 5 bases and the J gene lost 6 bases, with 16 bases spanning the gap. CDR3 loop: CASRDGQSGDTQYF. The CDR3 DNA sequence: TGTGCCAGCAGAGATGGACAGTCAGGGGATACGCAGTATTTT.

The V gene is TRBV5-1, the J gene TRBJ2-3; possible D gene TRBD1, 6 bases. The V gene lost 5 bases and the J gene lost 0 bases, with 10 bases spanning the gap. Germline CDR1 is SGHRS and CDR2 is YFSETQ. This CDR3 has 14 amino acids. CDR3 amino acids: CASRAGQSTDTQYF. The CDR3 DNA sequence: TGCGCCAGCAGGGCCGGACAGAGCACAGATACGCAGTATTTT.

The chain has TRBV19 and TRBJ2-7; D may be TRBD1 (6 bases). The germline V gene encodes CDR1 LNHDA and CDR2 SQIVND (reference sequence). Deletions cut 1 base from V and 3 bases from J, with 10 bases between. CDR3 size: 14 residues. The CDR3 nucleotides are TGTGCCAGTAGTATAGTCCCGGACAGCTACGAGCAGTACTTC. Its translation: CASSIVPDSYEQYF.